This T cell receptor beta chain was profiled in a study of blood T cell repertoires in COVID-19. Study-wide context: Sites in the United States, Italy and Spain provided acute and convalescent COVID-19 samples.

Original processing methods: Researchers report that nucleated cell counts were estimated from reference gene primer amplification. The method was immunoSEQ multiplex PCR; TCRdb's version includes in-frame clones alone and lacks a portion of them. For V, J and clone size, that table is used; D and trimming come from the DNA. The sample lists approximately 200,000 clones; 75% to 90% were seen once. This CDR3 is built from 14 residues. V lost 0 bases and J 7 bases, leaving 12 bases between the germline ends. The germline CDR1 and CDR2 sequences are MNHEY and SVGAGI. What was sequenced was peripheral blood. The sequence was obtained from a human donor in a cohort sampled during active COVID-19. The chain uses TRBV6-5 and TRBJ1-2; possible D gene TRBD1, 6 bases. CDR3 region: CASSYSRYRAGYTF. The CDR3 nucleotides are TGTGCCAGCAGTTACTCACGATACAGGGCTGGCTACACCTTC.